This T cell receptor (beta chain) appears in the sequencing data of a study of cytomegalovirus exposure and HLA in healthy donors (dated by TCRdb to about 2017). About the investigation overall: An earlier analysis of approximately 640 of the donors reported roughly 300 Gb of sequence data and some 100 million unique TCR beta sequences from 150 million to 200 million T cells. Donor age, sex, ethnicity and CMV serostatus were compiled alongside the repertoire data. Class I and class II HLA loci were covered by the typing at four-digit resolution. A handful of DR-DQ haplotypes were handled as single units for association and clustering because linkage in the cohort was strong. Rather than drawing on any new phenotypic data, the later analysis identified candidate immune exposures from TCR beta sequences and the way those sequences occurred across donors. Approximately 310 gigabases of sequencing data and 70 million to 100 million unique TCR sequences were included in an early release covering about 620 HLA-typed donors. High-throughput TCR immunosequencing, statistical association of individual TCRs with disease status, and machine learning were combined to predict cytomegalovirus infection status. Every discovery cohort repertoire had been produced on one sequencing platform. Across approximately 420 genotyped donors of the cohort, an average of approximately 200,000 unique TCR beta nucleotide sequences per donor were sequenced, and around 20% of those sequences were non-productive. The genetic ancestry cluster associated with self-reported Caucasian donors included roughly 84% of the approximately 410 genotyped donors. In an earlier analysis of 550 to 700 of the donors, high-throughput TCR beta sequencing was used to judge whether each TCR beta V gene segment behaved as functional or pseudogenic. Typing coverage differed by locus: A, B, C, DRB1 and DQB1 were typed in roughly 620-630 donors, DQA1 in 522, DPA1 in approximately 600, and DPB1 in around 440. To study patterns of TCR occurrence, a later analysis re-analyzed previously published TCR beta repertoires from several hundred donors and added high-resolution HLA genotyping. In a later genetic analysis, genome-wide SNP genotypes for about 65% of the roughly 670 donors were used, and that subset was treated as a discovery cohort. In addition to the first cohort of hundreds of subjects, a separate validation cohort of 130 or so different subjects was used. The aim of the study was to test whether cataloging public T cell receptors could identify signatures of past pathogen exposure. The study used immunosequencing to profile the T cell repertoires of several hundred subjects and linked those repertoires to cytomegalovirus serostatus. Paper-wide results and their limitations: Compared with the roughly 710-donor mean, donors in an Asian-associated ancestry cluster had fewer N-insertions in productive TCRs, according to a later genetic analysis. Cytomegalovirus status was reported to be diagnosed by the classifier with high specificity and sensitivity in both the original and validation cohorts. Presence/absence analyses assumed roughly uniform sequencing depth across donors, an assumption that may not hold. V-gene and J-gene trimming of TCR beta chains was associated with a missense DCLRE1C variant in a later genetic analysis, and the association was replicated in an independent cohort. In vitro tests confirmed that a few of the cytomegalovirus-associated TCR beta chains recognize cytomegalovirus antigens. Broadly in line with IMGT annotations, most TCR beta V segments showed up in productive rearrangements about 87% or about 30% of the time in an earlier analysis of around 550 of the donors. A later analysis associated some 17,000 TCR beta sequences with specific HLA alleles at a false discovery rate of 0.05. Correlated functional status among segregating V segments might reflect linkage disequilibrium, but an unknown experimental factor could not be ruled out. Because the 87-base-pair reads could not distinguish some IMGT-functional V segments, including TRBV6-2 and TRBV6-3, those segments were excluded. A group of highly shared sequence variants was considered likely to be a technical artifact of the sequencing pipeline. In the study, around 150 TCR beta chains were listed as associated with cytomegalovirus. In a later analysis, the rate of TCR association differed among HLA loci, with DRB1 alleles having the most associated TCRs and HLA-C alleles having the fewest. While some public TCRs were present in many individuals, most TCR sequences turned up only very rarely across donors. Several of the top co-occurrence clusters appeared to be linked to parvovirus B19, influenza, CMV and Epstein-Barr virus, according to a later analysis. A further reported finding was that TCR beta sequences accurately predicted the HLA-A and HLA-B alleles for most subjects in the first cohort. Only TCR beta chains were sequenced in this cohort, and the absence of alpha or paired-chain data limited detectable features. The earlier analysis of around 600 of the donors excluded around 17 rarely observed V segments, including chromosome 9 orphons, because counts were too low. In a later analysis, HLA-associated TCR beta chains showed more clonal expansion and lower generation probabilities than non-associated chains that were equally common. In a later analysis, most CMV-associated TCR beta chains were found to appear HLA-restricted, with HLA associations seemingly driven largely by CMV exposure. The only immune exposure information available for the cohort was CMV serostatus. According to the authors, the approach could potentially be generalized to other disease states and immunological phenotypes. Strong co-occurrence of HLA alleles, especially DR and DQ, made assigning TCR associations to individual alleles difficult. Because HLA typing was missing for some donors at each locus, association tests included only the typed subset.

A single count supports this clone. Its antigen is unknown. No base qualities exist here, and no much larger clone lies one base off it. Libraries were made using the immunoSEQ multiplex PCR assay. For the multiplex PCR, a mixture combining 60 forward primers for TCR Vbeta segments and 13 reverse primers for TCR Jbeta segments was used. Amplification of the CDR3 region of rearranged TCR beta genes was performed with a multiplex PCR assay on genomic DNA. Amplified TCR beta libraries were sequenced as 87-base-pair reads on the Illumina HiSeq System. Per the source publication's procedure: In a later analysis, tens of millions of unique TCR beta chains were counted across the roughly 610 repertoires, and roughly 11 million of these chains were shared by at least two donors. To remove PCR and sequencing errors, raw reads were error-corrected and collapsed into unique sequences using a nearest-neighbor algorithm that merged closely related sequences. To assign V, D and J gene segments, CDR3 sequences were aligned to IMGT reference sequences. For a sequence to be retained, a match of at least six nucleotides to both a V gene segment and a J gene segment was required. Rearrangements were classified as productive when the CDR3 lacked stop codons and remained in frame with V and J, and all other rearrangements were classified as non-productive. CDR3 was defined according to IMGT convention as the region running from the second conserved V-encoded cysteine to the conserved J-encoded phenylalanine. The earlier analysis of fewer than 700 of the donors excluded sequences that lacked an unambiguous match to a single V gene segment. In an earlier analysis of some 590 of the donors, a V segment was called functional when productive rearrangements were above 56.7%, and segregating when the standard deviation between donors exceeded 5%. To diagnose cytomegalovirus status from the catalog of TCR beta chain sequences, a statistical classification framework was built. In a later analysis, V and J genes were assigned by comparing TCR nucleotide sequences against IMGT/GENE-DB human TR gene sequences. The TCRdist pipeline was used in a later analysis to assign CDR3 sequences and most-parsimonious VDJ recombination scenarios. A later analysis defined each TCR beta chain by its CDR3 amino acid sequence plus V-gene family, and excluded reads lacking a unique V-gene family. In a later analysis, 500 to 700 highly shared, low-generation-probability nucleotide sequences were removed to address suspected cross-contamination and a sequencing artifact. A later analysis calculated a clonal expansion index for each public chain from normalized within-repertoire ranks of inferred template counts. Generation probabilities in a later analysis came from a VDJ recombination model fitted to out-of-frame rearrangements, and those results were checked against IGoR. Hypergeometric tests were used in a later analysis to score TCR-TCR, TCR-HLA and TCR-CMV co-occurrence, with a repertoire-size bias correction applied to the TCR pairs. False discovery rates were estimated in a later analysis by permuting HLA or CMV assignments 20 times. In a later analysis, co-occurring TCRs were grouped using DBSCAN, with TCRdist sequence similarity added in when clustering inside HLA-allele-positive subsets. Repertoires with fewer than 30,000 or more than 120,000 public chains were left out of co-occurrence clustering, as were five repertoires with anomalous nucleotide sharing. This immuneACCESS table, as held by TCRdb, lists in-frame sequences with V and J called but not all clones. Of the missing ones, under half trace to an unresolved V gene in checked studies; the others have no known cause. The V and J calls and clone size are taken from that table; D and trimming were inferred from the DNA. The sample has 150,000 to 200,000 clones on record, under 85% of them singletons. 4% to 6% of the sample is taken by the ten largest.

V is clipped by 5 bases and J by 8 bases, and the sequence between their germline boundaries is 16 bases long. The germline V gene (reference sequence) yields SGHNT for CDR1 and YYREEE for CDR2. The CDR3 runs 13 amino acids, cysteine and phenylalanine included. The entry retains the CDR3 DNA only, 39 bases that are in frame from base 1. In total, roughly 710 healthy bone marrow donors made up the cohort. All cohort members were sampled while nominally healthy, although unrecorded immune exposures were likely present. The donor tested CMV seronegative, placing the donor among the 352 seronegative members of the cohort. A peripheral blood sample was collected from each donor, and TCR beta sequencing was performed on peripheral blood mononuclear cells. Genomic DNA extraction from the blood cell samples was performed with the Qiagen DNeasy Blood Extraction Kit.

This sequence originates from a man aged 18 to 30 in good health and CMV-seronegative. Recombination linked TRBV5-4 to TRBJ1-2, with TRBD1 tentatively as D gene (6 bases match). The sample taken for sequencing was PBMCs. The CDR3 protein is CASSSDRRRGYTF. The bases read TGTGCCAGCAGTTCCGACAGGCGGCGGGGCTACACCTTC.